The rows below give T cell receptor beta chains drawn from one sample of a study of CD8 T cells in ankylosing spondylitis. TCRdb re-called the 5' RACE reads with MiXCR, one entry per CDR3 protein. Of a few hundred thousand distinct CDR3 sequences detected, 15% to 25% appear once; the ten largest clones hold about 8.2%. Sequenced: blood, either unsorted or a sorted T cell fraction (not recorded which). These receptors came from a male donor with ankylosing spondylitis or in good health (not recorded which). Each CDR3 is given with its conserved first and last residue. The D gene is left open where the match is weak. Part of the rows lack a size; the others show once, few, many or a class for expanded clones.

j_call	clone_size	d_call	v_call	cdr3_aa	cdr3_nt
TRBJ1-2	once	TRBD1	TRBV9	CASSVSGGSYGYTF	TGTGCCAGCAGCGTTTCAGGGGGCAGCTATGGCTACACCTTC
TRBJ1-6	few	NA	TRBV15	CATSRESSEGSPLHF	TGTGCCACCAGCAGAGAGAGTTCGGAAGGTTCACCCCTCCACTTT
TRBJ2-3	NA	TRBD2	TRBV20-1	CSARDWGLAGRTDTQYF	TGCAGTGCTAGAGACTGGGGACTAGCGGGGCGCACAGATACGCAGTATTTT
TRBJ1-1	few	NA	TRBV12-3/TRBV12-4	CASSLRGTAFF	TGTGCCAGCAGTTTGAGGGGAACAGCTTTCTTT
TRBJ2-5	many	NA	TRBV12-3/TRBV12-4	CASSLDIRETQYF	TGTGCCAGCAGTTTGGATATTCGGGAGACCCAGTACTTC
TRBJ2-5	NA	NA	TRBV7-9	CASSLTGNRQETQYF	TGTGCCAGCAGCCTGACGGGCAACCGCCAAGAGACCCAGTACTTC
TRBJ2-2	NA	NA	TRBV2	CASSAGRGTGELFF	TGTGCCAGCAGTGCGGGTAGGGGCACCGGGGAGCTGTTTTTT
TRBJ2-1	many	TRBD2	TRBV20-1	CSATSGLGRTEQFF	TGCAGTGCCACCTCCGGACTAGGACGTACAGAGCAGTTCTTC
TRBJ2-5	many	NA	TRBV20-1	CSARALGGTSSIPYF	TGCAGTGCTAGAGCACTAGGGGGCACTAGCAGCATACCGTACTTC
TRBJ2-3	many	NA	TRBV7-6	CASSLAGWTADTQYF	TGTGCCAGCAGCTTAGCCGGCTGGACGGCAGATACGCAGTATTTT
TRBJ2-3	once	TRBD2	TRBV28	CAIRPPGGGVTDTQYF	TGTGCCATCCGTCCCCCCGGCGGGGGGGTGACAGATACGCAGTATTTT
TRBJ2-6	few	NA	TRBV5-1	CASSSDGIGANVLTF	TGCGCCAGCAGCTCCGATGGAATTGGGGCCAACGTCCTGACTTTC
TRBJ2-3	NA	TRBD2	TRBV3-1	CASHGGLAWDTQYF	TGTGCCAGCCACGGGGGACTAGCGTGGGATACGCAGTATTTT
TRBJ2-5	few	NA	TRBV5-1	CASSLRGGTETQYF	TGCGCCAGCAGCTTGAGGGGGGGCACGGAGACCCAGTACTTC
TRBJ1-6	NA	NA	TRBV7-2	CASSSQGLSSYNSPLHF	TGTGCCAGCAGCTCTCAGGGACTAAGCTCCTATAATTCACCCCTCCACTTT
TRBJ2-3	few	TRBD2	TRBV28	CASGTKRGVTPTDTQYF	TGTGCCAGCGGGACTAAGCGGGGGGTAACCCCCACAGATACGCAGTATTTT
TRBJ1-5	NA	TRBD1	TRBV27	CASSLTGQGYNQPQHF	TGTGCCAGCAGTTTAACGGGACAGGGATATAATCAGCCCCAGCATTTT
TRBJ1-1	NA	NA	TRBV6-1	CASSVWGESGWNTEAFF	TGTGCCAGCAGTGTTTGGGGGGAATCGGGTTGGAACACTGAAGCTTTCTTT
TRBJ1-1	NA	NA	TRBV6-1	CASSELGPGVEAFF	TGTGCCAGCAGTGAACTCGGTCCGGGTGTTGAAGCTTTCTTT
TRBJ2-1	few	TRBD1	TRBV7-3	CASSSGQGSNEQFF	TGTGCCAGCAGCTCGGGACAGGGAAGTAATGAGCAGTTCTTC
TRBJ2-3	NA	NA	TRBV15	CATALGGTSTDTQYF	TGTGCCACCGCCCTCGGCGGAACCAGCACAGATACGCAGTATTTT
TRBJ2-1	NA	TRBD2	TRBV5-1	CASSAPGLAGVNEQFF	TGCGCCAGCAGCGCTCCGGGACTAGCGGGAGTCAATGAGCAGTTCTTC
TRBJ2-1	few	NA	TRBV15	CATSRAEVGQFF	TGTGCCACCAGCAGGGCGGAGGTCGGGCAGTTCTTC
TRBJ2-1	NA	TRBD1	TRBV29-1	CSVRTGEDNEQFF	TGCAGCGTTCGGACAGGGGAGGACAATGAGCAGTTCTTC
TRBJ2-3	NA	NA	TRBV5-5	CASSSGRYSGDTQYF	TGTGCCAGCAGCTCCGGGCGGTACTCGGGGGATACGCAGTATTTT
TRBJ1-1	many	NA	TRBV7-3	CASSPGPMNTEAFF	TGTGCCAGCAGCCCCGGTCCTATGAACACTGAAGCTTTCTTT
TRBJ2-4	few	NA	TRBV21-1	CASSKMRGFTRDIQYF	TGTGCCAGCAGCAAAATGAGGGGTTTCACCCGGGACATTCAGTACTTC
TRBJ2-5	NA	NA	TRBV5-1	CASSTSGTSQETQYF	TGCGCCAGCAGCACTTCCGGGACAAGCCAAGAGACCCAGTACTTC
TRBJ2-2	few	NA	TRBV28	CASEGQKPNTGELFF	TGTGCCAGCGAAGGACAGAAACCGAACACCGGGGAGCTGTTTTTT
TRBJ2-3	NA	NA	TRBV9	CVSSAYRTITDTQYF	TGTGTCAGCAGCGCCTATAGGACTATCACAGATACGCAGTATTTT
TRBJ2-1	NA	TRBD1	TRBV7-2	CASSLAGTGGKQFF	TGTGCCAGCAGCTTAGCCGGGACAGGGGGAAAGCAGTTCTTC
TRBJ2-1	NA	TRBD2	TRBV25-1	CASSAGSGGSYNEQFF	TGTGCCAGCAGTGCCGGGAGCGGGGGCTCCTACAATGAGCAGTTCTTC
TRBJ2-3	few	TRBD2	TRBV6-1	CASKRLAGAPDTQYF	TGTGCCAGCAAGCGTCTAGCGGGAGCCCCAGATACGCAGTATTTT
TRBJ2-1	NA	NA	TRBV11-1	CASSLGRDSYNEQFF	TGTGCCAGCAGCTTAGGGCGGGACTCCTACAATGAGCAGTTCTTC
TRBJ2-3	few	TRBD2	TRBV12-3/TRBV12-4	CASSLGSASGTNTQYF	TGTGCCAGCAGTTTAGGATCGGCTAGCGGGACTAATACGCAGTATTTT
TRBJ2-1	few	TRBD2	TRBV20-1	CSARDASGVTRNEQFF	TGCAGTGCTAGAGATGCCAGCGGGGTTACTCGGAATGAGCAGTTCTTC
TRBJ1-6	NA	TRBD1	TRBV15	CATSRVTGVGNSPLHF	TGTGCCACCAGCAGAGTCACAGGGGTAGGGAATTCACCCCTCCACTTT
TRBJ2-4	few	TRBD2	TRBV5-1	CASSSGTSGSWAKNIQYF	TGCGCCAGCAGCTCCGGGACTAGCGGTTCTTGGGCCAAAAACATTCAGTACTTC
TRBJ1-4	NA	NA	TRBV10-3	CAISESGDLSEKLFF	TGTGCCATCAGTGAGTCGGGGGATTTGAGTGAAAAACTGTTTTTT
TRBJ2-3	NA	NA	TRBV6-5	CASSYGGGRADTQYF	TGTGCCAGCAGTTATGGAGGGGGTCGAGCAGATACGCAGTATTTT
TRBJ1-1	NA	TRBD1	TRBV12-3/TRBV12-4	CASTGSMSGQTNTEAFF	TGTGCCAGCACTGGTAGTATGTCGGGACAGACGAACACTGAAGCTTTCTTT
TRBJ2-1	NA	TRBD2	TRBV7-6	CASSSDRTSGGVGNEQFF	TGTGCCAGCAGCTCCGACCGGACTAGCGGGGGGGTAGGGAATGAGCAGTTCTTC
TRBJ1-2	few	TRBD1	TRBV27	CASSARDRVGGYTF	TGTGCCAGCAGTGCCCGGGACAGGGTCGGCGGCTACACCTTC
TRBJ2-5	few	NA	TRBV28	CASSATSQETQYF	TGTGCCAGCAGCGCGACCTCCCAAGAGACCCAGTACTTC
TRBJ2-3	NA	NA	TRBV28	CASSLSYGDTQYF	TGTGCCAGCAGTTTATCCTATGGAGATACGCAGTATTTT
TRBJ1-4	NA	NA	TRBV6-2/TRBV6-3	CASSYPRDTLNEKLFF	TGTGCCAGCAGTTACCCTCGGGACACCCTGAATGAAAAACTGTTTTTT
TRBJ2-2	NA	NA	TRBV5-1	CASMPGTDGELFF	TGCGCCAGCATGCCCGGAACGGACGGGGAGCTGTTTTTT
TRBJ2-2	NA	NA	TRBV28	CASSFRAVGELFF	TGTGCCAGCAGTTTCAGGGCGGTCGGGGAGCTGTTTTTT
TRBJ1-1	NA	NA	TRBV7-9	CASAEQVLSAEAFF	TGTGCCAGCGCAGAACAGGTCCTTTCAGCTGAAGCTTTCTTT
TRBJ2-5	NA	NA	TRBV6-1	CASSIAGTGETQYF	TGTGCCAGCAGTATAGCCGGGACTGGAGAGACCCAGTACTTC
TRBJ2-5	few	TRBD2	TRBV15	CATSRRIAGGGETQYF	TGTGCCACCAGCAGACGAATAGCGGGAGGAGGTGAGACCCAGTACTTC
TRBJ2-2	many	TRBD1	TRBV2	CASRGGTGITGELFF	TGTGCCAGCAGGGGGGGGACAGGGATCACCGGGGAGCTGTTTTTT
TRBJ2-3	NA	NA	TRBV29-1	CSVEDLFGPTQYF	TGCAGCGTTGAAGATCTATTCGGGCCTACGCAGTATTTT